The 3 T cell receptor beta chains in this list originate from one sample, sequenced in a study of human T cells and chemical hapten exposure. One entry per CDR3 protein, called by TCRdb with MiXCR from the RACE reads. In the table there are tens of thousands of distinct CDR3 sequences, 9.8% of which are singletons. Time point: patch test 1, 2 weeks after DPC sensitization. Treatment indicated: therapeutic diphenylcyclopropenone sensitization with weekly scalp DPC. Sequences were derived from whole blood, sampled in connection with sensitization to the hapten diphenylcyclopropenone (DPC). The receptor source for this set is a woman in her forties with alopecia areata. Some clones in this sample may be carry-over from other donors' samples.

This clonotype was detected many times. CDR3 in amino acids: CASSPAGQGVYGYTF. DNA of the CDR3: TGTGCCAGCTCACCCGCGGGACAGGGAGTCTATGGCTACACCTTC. V gene TRBV18 combines with J gene TRBJ1-2; 9 nucleotides match TRBD1. The V gene's germline CDR1 is KGHSH and CDR2 LQKENI. The trim removed 3 bases at V and 4 bases at J, leaving 6 bases unmatched. This CDR3 is 15 amino acids long.

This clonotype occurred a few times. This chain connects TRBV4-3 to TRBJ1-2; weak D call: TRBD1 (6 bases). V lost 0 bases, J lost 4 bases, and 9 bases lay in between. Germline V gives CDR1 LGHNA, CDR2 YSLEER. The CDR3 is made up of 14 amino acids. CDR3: CASSQETGLYGYTF. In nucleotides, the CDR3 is TGCGCCAGCAGCCAAGAGACAGGTCTCTATGGCTACACCTTC.

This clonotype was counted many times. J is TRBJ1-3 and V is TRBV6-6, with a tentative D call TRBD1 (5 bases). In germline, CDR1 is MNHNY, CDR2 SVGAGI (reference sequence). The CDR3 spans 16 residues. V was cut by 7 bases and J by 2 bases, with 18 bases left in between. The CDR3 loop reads CASTRTGGVAGNTIYF. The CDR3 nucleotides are TGTGCCAGCACCCGAACCGGAGGGGTGGCTGGAAACACCATATATTTT.